This entry concerns a single TCR beta chain. As yet, its antigen is unknown. The CDR3 length is 11 residues. V lost 3 bases to trimming and J lost 8 bases, with 5 bases between them. Germline loops: CDR1 SGDLS, CDR2 YYNGEE. These data come from a study of T cells in Graves' hyperthyroidism and ophthalmopathy. RNA transcripts were the template for amplifying TCR beta CDR3 regions. With the HTBI primer set, the TCR CDR3 went through a first round of RT-PCR. TCRdb processed the multiplex PCR reads anew with MiXCR; each CDR3 protein has one entry. The sample lists fewer than 550,000 distinct CDR3 sequences, less than 25% occurring once. The study, taken as a whole, reports: Researchers found most expanded thyroid clonotypes above 0.001 in blood as well.

This chain uses TRBV9 with TRBJ2-2, with unresolved D. Sequenced: blood. The clonotype originates from a woman aged 25 to 45 with Graves' ophthalmopathy. CDR3 sequence (DNA): TGTGCCAGCAGCGATTATGGGGAGCTGTTTTTT. Its protein product is CASSDYGELFF.